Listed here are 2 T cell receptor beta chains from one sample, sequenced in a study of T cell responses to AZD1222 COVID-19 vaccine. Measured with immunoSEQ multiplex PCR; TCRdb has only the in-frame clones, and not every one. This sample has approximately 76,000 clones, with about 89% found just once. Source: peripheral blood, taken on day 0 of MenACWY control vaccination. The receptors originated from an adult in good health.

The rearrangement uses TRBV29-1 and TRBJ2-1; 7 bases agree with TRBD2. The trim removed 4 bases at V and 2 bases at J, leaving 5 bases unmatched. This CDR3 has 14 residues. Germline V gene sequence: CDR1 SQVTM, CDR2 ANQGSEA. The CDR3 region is CSVGASGAYNEQFF. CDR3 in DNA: TGCAGCGTTGGGGCTAGCGGAGCCTACAATGAGCAGTTCTTC.

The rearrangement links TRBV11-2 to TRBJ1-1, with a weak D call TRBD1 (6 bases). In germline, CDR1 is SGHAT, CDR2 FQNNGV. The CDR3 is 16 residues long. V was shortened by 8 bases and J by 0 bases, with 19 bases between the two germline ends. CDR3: CASQSIIQGLNTEAFF. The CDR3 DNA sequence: TGTGCCAGCCAATCTATTATTCAGGGGTTGAACACTGAAGCTTTCTTT.